The 14 T cell receptor beta chains below were found in one sample sequenced in a study of cytomegalovirus exposure and HLA in healthy donors. PCR primers comprised 60 Vbeta and 13 Jbeta primers. The assay was immunoSEQ multiplex PCR, and TCRdb's table has in-frame clones only and misses some. Here the sample spans approximately 190,000 clones, 81% being singletons. The sequencing input was PBMCs. The receptors come from a man in his fifties in good health and CMV-seronegative.

This sequence joins TRBV27 and TRBJ2-7; D is perhaps TRBD1 (6 bases). Germline V gives CDR1 MNHEY, CDR2 SMNVEV (reference sequence). The CDR3 contains 14 residues. The V end lost 3 bases, the J end lost 3 bases, and 12 bases lay between the germline ends. The CDR3 here is CASSLRQGIYEQYF. CDR3 DNA: TGTGCCAGCAGTTTGCGGCAGGGGATCTACGAGCAGTACTTC.

The chain couples TRBV28 to TRBJ1-1; TRBD1 might be the D (5 bases). CDR1 and CDR2 (germline): MDHEN, SYDVKM. The CDR3 spans 15 residues. V lost 8 bases to trimming and J lost 0 bases, with 16 bases between them. CDR3 nucleotide sequence: TGTGCCAGCTTCGCCTCTGGGACTGTGAACACTGAAGCTTTCTTT. Translation gives CASFASGTVNTEAFF.

In its sample, this clone was seen a few times. The chain is built from TRBV7-9 and TRBJ1-2, with a weak D call TRBD1 (6 bases). The V end was cut by 4 bases, the J end by 5 bases, with 11 bases between. The CDR3 has 13 residues. Germline V lookup: CDR1 SEHNR, CDR2 FQNEAQ (reference sequence). The CDR3 sequence is CASSSIGQYGYTF. In DNA form, the CDR3 reads TGTGCCAGCAGCTCTATTGGACAGTATGGCTACACCTTC.

This clone was picked up a small number of times. As DNA, the CDR3 is TGTGCCAGCTCGGCGGGAGCTAACTATGGCTACACCTTC. This codes for CASSAGANYGYTF. V usage is TRBV18 and J usage is TRBJ1-2; no firm D call. The CDR3 is 13 residues long. Germline assignment: CDR1 KGHSH and CDR2 LQKENI. The V and J ends lost 6 bases and 0 bases respectively, with 8 bases between them.

This clone was found once. The chain recombines TRBV19 with TRBJ1-4, with D uncertain. The CDR3 length is 12 residues. Germline V gene data show CDR1 as LNHDA and CDR2 as SQIVND (reference sequence). Here the CDR3 DNA reads TGTGCATGGGAGGTAACGTGTGAAAAACTGTTTTTT. Its translation is CAWEVTCEKLFF. Complete variable domain (other parts from reference TRBV19 and TRBJ1-4): DGGITQSPKYLFRKEGQNVTLSCEQNLNHDAMYWYRQDPGQGLRLIYYSQIVNDFQKGDIAEGYSVSREKKESFPLTVTSAQKNPTAFYLCAWEVTCEKLFFGSGTQLSVL.

This clone appeared a few times. The chain carries TRBV7-9 and TRBJ1-2; 9 bases agree with TRBD1. The CDR3 runs 14 residues. Germline V gene sequence: CDR1 SEHNR, CDR2 FQNEAQ (reference sequence). After removal of 1 base from V and 8 bases from J, the junction contained 5 bases not matched to a gene. For the CDR3, the DNA is TGTGCCAGCAGCTTAGAAGGGGACAGGGCGGGCTACACCTTC. It encodes CASSLEGDRAGYTF.

The chain links TRBV5-7 to TRBJ1-1, with D maybe TRBD1 (6 bases). TRBV5-7 carries the ORF label, with uncertain function. V lost 2 bases and J 0 bases, leaving 11 bases between the germline ends. This CDR3 region has 15 residues. This CDR3 reads CASSFARDMNTEAFF. The CDR3 coding sequence is TGTGCCAGCAGCTTCGCCAGGGACATGAACACTGAAGCTTTCTTT.

Only one count was recorded for this clone. The rearrangement joins TRBV7-9 to TRBJ2-2; perhaps TRBD1 as D (6 bases). The V end was cut by 5 bases, the J end by 5 bases, with 12 bases between. Germline V gene data show CDR1 as SEHNR and CDR2 as FQNEAQ (reference sequence). The CDR3 covers 14 residues. The CDR3 protein is CASSTDSSTGELFF. Written as DNA, the CDR3 is TGTGCCAGCAGCACGGACAGTTCGACCGGGGAGCTGTTTTTT.

The chain combines TRBV19 with TRBJ1-4; D gene ambiguous. The CDR3 extends over 18 amino acids. Germline CDR1 LNHDA, CDR2 SQIVND (reference sequence). V shed 7 bases and J shed 0 bases, with 21 bases lying between them. The CDR3 bases are TGTGCCAGTACCCAATCATGGCGGAGGGTTGCAACTAATGAAAAACTGTTTTTT. Translation gives CASTQSWRRVATNEKLFF.

The V call is TRBV6-5, the J call TRBJ2-5, with D possibly being TRBD1 (5 bases). The J call could be wrong; TRBJ2-7 is a better fit for the DNA end. The CDR3 is made up of 14 amino acids. Germline CDR1 is MNHEY and CDR2 is SVGAGI. CDR3 residues: CASSYSTVLYEQYF. CDR3 DNA sequence: TGTGCCAGCAGTTACTCGACAGTCCTTTACGAGCAGTACTTC.

The chain employs TRBV29-1 and TRBJ1-5; a possible D gene is TRBD1 (5 bases). The CDR3 covers 11 residues. CDR1 and CDR2 (germline): SQVTM, ANQGSEA. Trimming took 0 bases from V and 11 from J, leaving 8 bases between them. In DNA, the CDR3 is TGCAGCGTTGAAGATGGGGGGGCCCAGCATTTT. It codes for CSVEDGGAQHF.

The V and J genes are TRBV11-2 and TRBJ2-1; TRBD1 matches at 10 bases. The CDR3 loop spans 18 amino acids. The germline gives CDR1 SGHAT, CDR2 FQNNGV. Trimming removed 0 bases from V and 3 bases from J; junction bases left unmatched: 8. CDR3 bases: TGTGCCAGCAGCTTAGATCGGTCGGGACAGGGGCGCTACAATGAGCAGTTCTTC. It specifies CASSLDRSGQGRYNEQFF.

This clone was seen more than once but under ten times. This chain joins TRBV29-1 and TRBJ2-5, with D perhaps TRBD1 (6 bases). CDR1 and CDR2 from the germline V gene are SQVTM and ANQGSEA. The V and J ends lost 5 bases and 2 bases respectively, with 15 bases between them. This CDR3 has 14 amino acids. The chain's CDR3 is CSVMPLGQQETQYF. The CDR3 DNA reads as TGCAGCGTTATGCCCCTAGGACAGCAAGAGACCCAGTACTTC. The variable domain in full, with the rest retrieved from reference TRBV29-1 and TRBJ2-5, is SAVISQKPSRDICQRGTSLTIQCQVDSQVTMMFWYRQQPGQSLTLIATANQGSEATYESGFVIDKFPISRPNLTFSTLTVSNMSPEDSSIYLCSVMPLGQQETQYFGPGTRLLVL.

The V gene is TRBV2, the J gene TRBJ2-5, with D maybe TRBD1 (5 bases). The end of the DNA aligns better with TRBJ2-7, so the J call may be wrong. This CDR3 spans 14 amino acids. Germline loops: CDR1 SNHLY, CDR2 FYNNEI. This chain's CDR3 is CASTHLDNFSEQYF. CDR3 bases: TGTGCCAGCACTCATCTGGACAATTTCTCCGAGCAGTACTTC.